The clone carrying this T cell receptor (beta chain) showed up just a few times. Its antigen remains unknown. This entry comes from a study of human T cells and chemical hapten exposure. Germline V CDR1 and CDR2: SGHTA, FQGNSA. Trimming removed 0 bases at V and 3 bases at J, with 11 bases between. The CDR3 has 15 amino acids. The sample's time point: patch test 3, about 24 weeks after DPC sensitization. Treatment described: therapeutic diphenylcyclopropenone sensitization with weekly scalp DPC. MiXCR was run by TCRdb on the RACE reads, yielding one entry per CDR3 protein. The table shows roughly 100,000 distinct CDR3 sequences, with less than 35% occurring only once. The study, taken as a whole, reports: The donor cohort had alopecia, so its immune response may not match that of healthy people.

The clonotype was recovered from a man between 40 and 49 years old with alopecia areata. Some clones in this sample may be carry-over from other donors' samples. J is TRBJ1-2 and V is TRBV7-2, with a tentative D call TRBD1 (5 bases). The sequencing here drew on whole blood, taken in connection with sensitization to the hapten diphenylcyclopropenone (DPC). The CDR3 here is CASSLARDRYYGYTF. The CDR3 DNA reads as TGTGCCAGCAGCTTAGCGCGAGACAGATACTATGGCTACACCTTC.